The T cell receptor beta chain described here comes from a study of cytomegalovirus exposure and HLA in healthy donors. Both 60 Vbeta primers and 13 Jbeta primers went into the PCR. Original processing methods: A later analysis counted 80 million or so unique TCR beta chains, 9.5 million to 12 million shared. Produced via immunoSEQ multiplex PCR; TCRdb's table is partial and in-frame only. The V and J calls and clone size are taken from that table; D and trimming were inferred from the DNA. This sample's clone table lists about 74,000 clones. The CDR3 is 12 amino acids. From germline, CDR1 is MDHEN and CDR2 SYDVKM. Germline trimming cut 4 bases from V and 6 bases from J; bases unmatched to any gene: 2.

The rearrangement uses TRBV28 and TRBJ1-2, with TRBD1 matching over 7 bases. The source of this sequence is a female donor in good health and CMV-seropositive. The sequencing sample was made of PBMCs. DNA of the CDR3: TGTGCCAGCAGTTCAGGGGGGCATGGCTACACCTTC. Translation: CASSSGGHGYTF.